A single sample is the source of the 14 T cell receptor beta chains below, sequenced in a study of shared clonotypes between healthy human individuals. Assay: immunoSEQ multiplex PCR; the TCRdb copy retains only in-frame clones and omits some. The sample includes some 1,100,000 clones, around three quarters of them seen just once. Sequencing used memory CD4+ T cells from PBMCs. Subset meaning: CD45RA-negative fraction. The receptors originated from a young man in good health. Some clones in this sample may be carry-over from other donors' samples.

This chain connects TRBV28 to TRBJ2-6, with 7 bases aligning to TRBD1. The CDR3 is made up of 16 amino acids. Germline V lookup: CDR1 MDHEN, CDR2 SYDVKM. The junction had 11 bases not matched to a gene; V was cut back by 8 bases and J by 4 bases. The CDR3 here is CASGKGGAEGANVLTF. CDR3 DNA sequence: TGTGCCAGCGGCAAAGGGGGCGCTGAGGGGGCCAACGTCCTGACTTTC.

The chain employs TRBV5-1 and TRBJ2-2; 7 positions agree with TRBD1. The germline V gene encodes CDR1 SGHRS and CDR2 YFSETQ. Trimming cost V 0 bases and J 4 bases; bases outside gene matches: 3. This CDR3 has 15 residues. Here the CDR3 DNA reads TGCGCCAGCAGCTTGGAAACAGGGGCCACCGGGGAGCTGTTTTTT. As protein: CASSLETGATGELFF.

In its sample, this clone was seen a few times. Compared with germline, one end of the junction differs, possibly owing to a read error. The chain is built from TRBV20-1 and TRBJ1-5, with no clear D. CDR3 length: 11 amino acids. Germline V gene sequence: CDR1 DFQATT, CDR2 SNEGSKA (reference sequence). Here the CDR3 DNA reads TGCAGTGCAAGAGCAGGTCAGCCCCAGCATTTT. This translates into CSARAGQPQHF.

J is TRBJ1-2 and V is TRBV19, with D hard to call. Per germline, CDR1 LNHDA and CDR2 SQIVND (reference sequence). There are 14 residues in the CDR3. V was trimmed by 6 bases and J by 4 bases, leaving 15 bases between them. CDR3 protein: CASSATRNSYGYTF. CDR3 bases: TGTGCCAGTAGCGCGACGCGCAACTCCTATGGCTACACCTTC. The full variable domain, its missing parts supplied by reference TRBV19 and TRBJ1-2, is DGGITQSPKYLFRKEGQNVTLSCEQNLNHDAMYWYRQDPGQGLRLIYYSQIVNDFQKGDIAEGYSVSREKKESFPLTVTSAQKNPTAFYLCASSATRNSYGYTFGSGTRLTVV.

The rearrangement links TRBV7-2 to TRBJ2-7; D unclear. There are 13 residues in the CDR3. V gave up 1 base and J gave up 6 bases, with 10 bases separating them. In germline, CDR1 is SGHTA, CDR2 FQGNSA. Here the CDR3 reads CASSLGADIEQYF. The CDR3 DNA reads TGTGCCAGCAGCTTAGGGGCGGATATCGAGCAGTACTTC.

This clone has just a few counts. The chain recombines TRBV10-1 with TRBJ1-5; D is ambiguous. Deletions cut 6 bases from V and 15 bases from J, with 12 bases between. Germline V gene sequence: CDR1 WNHNN, CDR2 SYGVQD (reference sequence). The CDR3 loop spans 10 amino acids. This CDR3 reads CASSGTGPHF. The CDR3 nucleotides are TGCGCCAGCAGCGGCACTGGACCGCATTTT.

The V call is TRBV11-2, the J call TRBJ2-1; 10 nucleotides align to TRBD2. This CDR3 region has 13 residues. The trim removed 6 bases at V and 7 bases at J, leaving 3 bases unmatched. Germline CDR1 is SGHAT and CDR2 is FQNNGV. CDR3 sequence: CASSVAGGNEQFF. In DNA, the CDR3 is TGTGCCAGCAGTGTAGCGGGAGGTAATGAGCAGTTCTTC.

Note on this clone: This same CDR3 is encoded by further DNA sequences in the sample. The chain links TRBV7-6 to TRBJ2-3; no definite D call. The germline CDR1 and CDR2 sequences are SGHVS and FNYEAQ. The V gene lost 1 base and the J gene lost 1 base, with 6 bases spanning the gap. The CDR3 length is 14 residues. CDR3 in DNA: TGTGCCAGCAGCTTAGAGCCGGGCACAGATACGCAGTATTTT. It yields the protein CASSLEPGTDTQYF.

The chain joins TRBV6-6 to TRBJ1-2; no clear D. The V end was cut by 8 bases, the J end by 8 bases, with 12 bases between. Germline CDR1 MNHNY, CDR2 SVGAGI (reference sequence). CDR3 size: 11 residues. The CDR3 coding sequence is TGTGCCAGCGGGTACTCGGGGGGCTACACCTTC. Translated: CASGYSGGYTF.

The chain employs TRBV28 and TRBJ2-1, with D unclear. Germline V gene sequence: CDR1 MDHEN, CDR2 SYDVKM. The CDR3 spans 15 residues. V gave up 5 bases and J gave up 5 bases, with 16 bases separating them. The CDR3 DNA follows: TGTGCCAGCAGTCCGACATACCGCACTAACAATGAGCAGTTCTTC. As protein: CASSPTYRTNNEQFF.

In this sample, this clone turned up many times. V gene TRBV30 combines with J gene TRBJ1-4; 9 nucleotides align to TRBD1. Unmatched junction bases numbered 9, after V lost 3 bases and J lost 10 bases. The CDR3 is made up of 14 amino acids. Germline V gives CDR1 GTSNPN, CDR2 SVGIG (reference sequence). The CDR3 bases are TGTGCCTGGAGCGAAGGGACAGGGCGAGGAAAACTGTTTTTT. Translating it yields CAWSEGTGRGKLFF.

The chain carries TRBV4-3 and TRBJ1-1; D is perhaps TRBD1 (6 bases). The CDR3 has 14 residues. V lost 5 bases and J 0 bases, leaving 10 bases between the germline ends. Looked up from germline, CDR1 is LGHNA and CDR2 is YSLEER. CDR3 bases: TGCGCCAGCAGCTACCAGGGGATGAACACTGAAGCTTTCTTT. Its protein is CASSYQGMNTEAFF.

V is TRBV5-1 and J is TRBJ1-5; TRBD1 might be the D (5 bases). The CDR3 totals 17 residues. V was clipped by 0 bases and J by 4 bases, with 17 bases between them. Germline V gives CDR1 SGHRS, CDR2 YFSETQ. CDR3 protein: CASSLAPSNGGNQPQHF. Written as DNA, the CDR3 is TGCGCCAGCAGCTTGGCCCCCTCGAATGGGGGAAATCAGCCCCAGCATTTT.

J is TRBJ2-3 and V is TRBV28; D unresolved. V shed 5 bases and J shed 6 bases, with 9 bases lying between them. Germline assignment: CDR1 MDHEN and CDR2 SYDVKM. The CDR3 covers 12 residues. CDR3 in DNA: TGTGCCAGCAGTGGGCTCTGGGATACGCAGTATTTT. Its protein is CASSGLWDTQYF.